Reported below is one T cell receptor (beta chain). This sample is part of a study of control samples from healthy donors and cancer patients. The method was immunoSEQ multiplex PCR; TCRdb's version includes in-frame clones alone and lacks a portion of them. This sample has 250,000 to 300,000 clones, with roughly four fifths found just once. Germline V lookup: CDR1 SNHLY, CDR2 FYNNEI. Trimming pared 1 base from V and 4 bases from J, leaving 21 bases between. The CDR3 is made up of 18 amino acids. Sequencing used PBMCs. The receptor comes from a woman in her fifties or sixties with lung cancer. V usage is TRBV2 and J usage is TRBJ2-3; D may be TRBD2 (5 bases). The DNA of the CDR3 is TGTGCCAGCAGTGAAGTGGGGAGCCAACGTTTCGAGCCAGATACGCAGTATTTT. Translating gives CASSEVGSQRFEPDTQYF. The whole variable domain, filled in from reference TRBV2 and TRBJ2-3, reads EPEVTQTPSHQVTQMGQEVILRCVPISNHLYFYWYRQILGQKVEFLVSFYNNEISEKSEIFDDQFSVERPDGSNFTLKIRSTKLEDSAMYFCASSEVGSQRFEPDTQYFGPGTRLTVL.